This T cell receptor (beta chain) derives from a study of CD8+ T cells in alopecia areata. Findings and limits, study-wide: Persistence during tofacitinib was seen for many expanded lesional clones in scalp and blood. Scalp clonality and expanded CD8+ clones among the top 100 fell significantly with tofacitinib. Normal scalp showed lower clonality than lesional scalp, especially alopecia totalis/universalis.

After isolation, RNA underwent reverse transcription to generate cDNA as the sequencing template. This table comes from immunoSEQ multiplex PCR, and its TCRdb copy is limited to in-frame clones, with some not included. The table includes about 210,000 clones, approximately 70% detected once. The germline V gene encodes CDR1 LGHNA and CDR2 YSLEER. The CDR3 spans 13 residues. The ends lost 6 bases at V and 9 bases at J; junction bases unmatched: 8. Comments on this clone: The antigen remains unidentified.

Stated treatment: oral pan-JAK inhibitor, 5-10 mg twice daily. The J gene is TRBJ2-4, the V gene TRBV4-3; 7 bases agree with TRBD1. The source material was CD4+ T cells sorted from blood, sampled at week 44, from a patient treated with tofacitinib. The receptor's source is a human donor with alopecia areata. In nucleotides, the CDR3 is TGCGCCAGCAGACCGACAGGGAAAGGCATTCAGTACTTC. The encoded protein is CASRPTGKGIQYF.